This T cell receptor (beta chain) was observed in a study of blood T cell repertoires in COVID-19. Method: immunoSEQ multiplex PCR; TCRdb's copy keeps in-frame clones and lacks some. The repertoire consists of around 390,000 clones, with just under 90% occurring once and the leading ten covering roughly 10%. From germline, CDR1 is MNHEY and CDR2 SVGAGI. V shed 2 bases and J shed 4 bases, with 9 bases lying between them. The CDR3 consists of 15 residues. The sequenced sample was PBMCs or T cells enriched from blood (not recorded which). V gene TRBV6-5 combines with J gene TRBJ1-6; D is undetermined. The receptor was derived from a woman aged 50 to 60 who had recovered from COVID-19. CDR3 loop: CASSYRGEYNSPLHF. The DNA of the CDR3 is TGTGCCAGCAGTTACCGGGGAGAATATAATTCACCCCTCCACTTT.